The 24 T cell receptor beta chains below all came from one sample that was sequenced in a study of human T cells and chemical hapten exposure. TCRdb re-derived calls from the RACE reads in MiXCR, one entry per CDR3 protein. The table has 360,000 or so distinct CDR3 sequences, about 6.3% seen once. Time point: patch test 2, 6 weeks after DPC sensitization. As for treatment: therapeutic diphenylcyclopropenone sensitization with weekly scalp DPC. Here the sequenced sample was whole blood, taken in connection with sensitization to the hapten diphenylcyclopropenone (DPC). The receptors come from a woman under 30 with alopecia areata. Some clones in this sample may be carry-over from other donors' samples.

This clonotype turned up a few times. The chain recombines TRBV3-1 with TRBJ2-1; 10 bases line up with TRBD1. The CDR3 length is 15 residues. Germline assignment: CDR1 LGHDT and CDR2 YNNKEL (reference sequence). V was clipped by 2 bases and J by 4 bases; unmatched bases: 2. In DNA form, the CDR3 reads TGTGCCAGCAGCCAATGGGACAGGGGATACAATGAGCAGTTCTTC. This codes for CASSQWDRGYNEQFF.

V usage is TRBV5-1 and J usage is TRBJ2-1, with TRBD2 as a possible D gene (5 bases). Trimming left V 3 bases short and J 7 bases short, with 20 bases between. This CDR3 is built from 16 residues. The V gene's germline CDR1 is SGHRS and CDR2 YFSETQ. CDR3 region: CASSSIDLRTGNEQFF. CDR3 coding DNA: TGCGCCAGCAGCTCAATAGACCTACGTACGGGGAATGAGCAGTTCTTC. Full variable domain (missing parts from reference TRBV5-1 and TRBJ2-1): KAGVTQTPRYLIKTRGQQVTLSCSPISGHRSVSWYQQTPGQGLQFLFEYFSETQRNKGNFPGRFSGRQFSNSRSEMNVSTLELGDSALYLCASSSIDLRTGNEQFFGPGTRLTVL.

This clonotype was detected ten times or more. This chain joins TRBV29-1 and TRBJ1-1; no clear D gene. The V gene lost 7 bases and the J gene lost 5 bases, with 14 bases spanning the gap. CDR1 is SQVTM, CDR2 ANQGSEA, per germline. This CDR3 spans 12 amino acids. CDR3 coding DNA: TGCAGCGGCGGGAGGCGGGGAACTGAAGCTTTCTTT. This encodes CSGGRRGTEAFF.

In this sample, this clonotype turned up many times. The gene calls are TRBV5-4 and TRBJ2-1; possible D gene TRBD2, 6 bases. This CDR3 contains 15 residues. Per the germline V gene, CDR1 is SGHNT and CDR2 is YYREEE (reference sequence). V was shortened by 0 bases and J by 8 bases, with 15 bases between the two germline ends. The CDR3 DNA sequence: TGTGCCAGCAGCTTGGAAAGCGGGCAATGGGATGAGCAGTTCTTC. Protein: CASSLESGQWDEQFF.

The CDR3 loop reads CASSQILGQEAFF. The CDR3 nucleotides are TGCGCCAGCAGCCAGATCCTGGGCCAGGAAGCTTTCTTT. This chain links TRBV4-1 with TRBJ1-1; D remains unclear. This CDR3 spans 13 amino acids. Looked up from germline, CDR1 is MGHRA and CDR2 is YSYEKL. V was clipped by 3 bases and J by 8 bases, with 13 bases between them.

The chain joins TRBV7-2 to TRBJ2-5; the match to TRBD2 covers 8 bases. Germline loops: CDR1 SGHTA, CDR2 FQGNSA. The CDR3 has 17 amino acids. Germline trimming cut 7 bases from V and 5 bases from J; bases unmatched to any gene: 18. The CDR3: CASTSTAGSGGWETQYF. For the CDR3, the DNA is TGTGCCAGCACCTCAACGGCGGGCAGCGGGGGATGGGAGACCCAGTACTTC.

This clonotype was seen at least ten times. This sequence joins TRBV4-3 and TRBJ1-1; D gene ambiguous. This CDR3 is built from 16 residues. Per germline, CDR1 LGHNA and CDR2 YSLEER. V was trimmed by 0 bases and J by 7 bases, leaving 18 bases between them. The CDR3 reads CASSQDLVEGSREAFF. CDR3 coding DNA: TGCGCCAGCAGCCAAGATCTGGTCGAGGGTTCGCGTGAAGCTTTCTTT.

CDR3 nucleotides: TGTGCCAGCAGCTTTACCCAGGGGCAGGGTGAAGCTTTCTTT. It specifies CASSFTQGQGEAFF. The rearrangement uses TRBV11-1 and TRBJ1-1, with TRBD1 as a possible D gene (6 bases). V lost 3 bases, J lost 7 bases, and 15 bases lay in between. Germline lookup yields CDR1 SGHAT and CDR2 FQDESV (reference sequence). This CDR3 has 14 residues.

The sample holds a few counts of this clonotype. J is TRBJ2-5 and V is TRBV11-2; 11 bases are shared with TRBD2. Germline CDR1 is SGHAT and CDR2 is FQNNGV. This CDR3 spans 17 amino acids. The V gene end was trimmed by 3 bases and the J gene end by 4 bases; junction bases not matched to a gene: 10. The CDR3 DNA reads TGTGCCAGCAGCTTGGGACTTAGCGGGGGGGCAGCAGAGACCCAGTACTTC. Its translation is CASSLGLSGGAAETQYF.

This clonotype was counted between two and nine times. The rearrangement uses TRBV7-2 and TRBJ1-5, with 10 bases identical to TRBD1. V lost 5 bases to trimming and J lost 6 bases; unmatched junction nucleotides: 4. Germline lookup yields CDR1 SGHTA and CDR2 FQGNSA. This CDR3 has 14 residues. The CDR3 coding sequence is TGTGCCAGCAGCGCGAGGACAGGGGGTCAGCCCCAGCATTTT. This codes for CASSARTGGQPQHF.

This clonotype was seen only a few times. The chain joins TRBV6-2 or TRBV6-3 to TRBJ1-1; D is undetermined. The CDR3 runs 13 residues. With 7 bases removed from V and 2 bases from J, the gap between germline ends came to 11 bases. Germline V gene data show CDR1 as MNHEY and CDR2 as SVGEGT. The CDR3 nucleotides read TGTGCCAGCACCGGACCACTTAACACTGAAGCTTTCTTT. Translated, it gives CASTGPLNTEAFF.

This clonotype occurred many times. The J gene is TRBJ1-2, the V gene TRBV29-1; tentative D call: TRBD1 (5 bases). V lost 7 bases to trimming and J lost 12 bases, with 24 bases between them. The CDR3 loop spans 13 amino acids. The germline CDR1 and CDR2 sequences are SQVTM and ANQGSEA. The CDR3 sequence: CSANIRDQIVHTF. The DNA of the CDR3 is TGCAGCGCGAACATCCGGGACCAGATTGTTCACACCTTC.

The table lists this clonotype with many counts. The CDR3 loop reads CASSPEGYQPQHF. The CDR3 DNA reads TGTGCCAGCTCACCGGAGGGATATCAGCCCCAGCATTTT. The rearrangement uses TRBV18 and TRBJ1-5, with unresolved D. Germline V CDR1 and CDR2: KGHSH, LQKENI. The V end lost 3 bases, the J end lost 5 bases, and 8 bases lay between the germline ends. The CDR3 loop spans 13 amino acids.

The CDR3 spells CASTWTSGGKYNEQFF. CDR3 coding DNA: TGTGCCAGCACCTGGACTAGCGGGGGGAAATACAATGAGCAGTTCTTC. The chain uses TRBV12-3 or TRBV12-4 and TRBJ2-1, with 14 bases identical to TRBD2. Losses at the gene ends were 7 bases for V and 4 bases for J; bases not matched to a gene: 6. The CDR3 extends over 16 amino acids.

The rearrangement uses TRBV5-1 and TRBJ2-3; D not resolved. There are 14 residues in the CDR3. V dropped 4 bases and J dropped 2 bases, with 11 bases sitting between them. Germline CDR1 is SGHRS and CDR2 is YFSETQ. The CDR3 protein is CASSPVTTTDTQYF. The DNA for the CDR3 is TGCGCCAGCAGCCCGGTTACGACCACAGATACGCAGTATTTT.

This clonotype was seen ten or more times. This chain uses TRBV7-9 with TRBJ2-1; possibly TRBD2 for D (6 bases). Germline CDR1 SEHNR, CDR2 FQNEAQ (reference sequence). The V gene lost 5 bases and the J gene lost 0 bases, with 11 bases spanning the gap. This CDR3 comprises 15 residues. CDR3 in amino acids: CASSPRGSSYNEQFF. For the CDR3, the DNA is TGTGCCAGCAGCCCACGGGGGAGCTCCTACAATGAGCAGTTCTTC.

This clonotype was seen ten or more times. The rearrangement joins TRBV6-2 or TRBV6-3 to TRBJ2-3; unclear D gene. The CDR3 is 11 amino acids. Germline assignment: CDR1 MNHEY and CDR2 SVGEGT. The ends were cut back, 6 bases at V and 3 bases at J, with 4 bases in the middle. The chain's CDR3 is CASSQTDTQYF. In DNA form, the CDR3 reads TGTGCCAGCAGCCAAACAGATACGCAGTATTTT.

This clonotype was counted ten times or more. The genes are TRBV2 and TRBJ2-1, with 8 bases that match TRBD1. Germline-derived CDR1 and CDR2 are SNHLY and FYNNEI. This CDR3 spans 13 amino acids. V lost 7 bases and J lost 5; bases outside the gene matches: 4. The CDR3 sequence is CASKGQANNEQFF. CDR3 bases: TGTGCCAGCAAGGGACAGGCAAACAATGAGCAGTTCTTC. The full variable domain, in which reference TRBV2 and TRBJ2-1 provide the parts outside the CDR3, is EPEVTQTPSHQVTQMGQEVILRCVPISNHLYFYWYRQILGQKVEFLVSFYNNEISEKSEIFDDQFSVERPDGSNFTLKIRSTKLEDSAMYFCASKGQANNEQFFGPGTRLTVL.

This clonotype was picked up a small number of times. The chain uses TRBV6-2 or TRBV6-3 and TRBJ1-2; 9 bases fit TRBD1. V was pared by 2 bases and J by 3 bases, with 4 bases of the junction left unmatched. In germline, CDR1 is MNHEY, CDR2 SVGEGT. The CDR3 spans 15 residues. This CDR3 is CASSYPTGGDYGYTF. The CDR3 DNA reads as TGTGCCAGCAGTTACCCGACAGGGGGAGACTATGGCTACACCTTC.

This clonotype was detected many times. The chain couples TRBV12-3 or TRBV12-4 to TRBJ2-2; D unresolved. With 5 bases removed from V and 2 bases from J, the gap between germline ends came to 15 bases. The CDR3 totals 16 residues. CDR3 residues: CASSPRNNGNTGELFF. Here the CDR3 DNA reads TGTGCCAGCAGTCCTCGCAATAACGGCAACACCGGGGAGCTGTTTTTT.

This clonotype was detected ten times or more. CDR3 in amino acids: CASSVTAGGGTETQYF. The CDR3, as DNA: TGTGCCAGCAGCGTAACAGCGGGGGGTGGTACAGAGACCCAGTACTTC. This sequence joins TRBV9 and TRBJ2-5; 9 bases line up with TRBD2. Germline CDR1 SGDLS, CDR2 YYNGEE. J was trimmed by 4 bases and V by 1 base; bases with no gene match: 8. This CDR3 has 16 amino acids. The variable domain in full, with the rest retrieved from reference TRBV9 and TRBJ2-5, is DSGVTQTPKHLITATGQRVTLRCSPRSGDLSVYWYQQSLDQGLQFLIQYYNGEERAKGNILERFSAQQFPDLHSELNLSSLELGDSALYFCASSVTAGGGTETQYFGPGTRLLVL.

Only a few counts were recorded for this clonotype. V is TRBV12-3 or TRBV12-4 and J is TRBJ2-7, with D tentatively TRBD1 (6 bases). V lost 6 bases to trimming and J lost 5 bases, with 17 bases between them. This CDR3 has 14 residues. The CDR3 sequence is CASSAEQGFHEQYF. Written as DNA, the CDR3 is TGTGCCAGCAGCGCAGAACAGGGATTCCACGAGCAGTACTTC.

The genes are TRBV6-4 and TRBJ1-5; no firm D call. Trimming removed 3 bases from V and 4 bases from J, with 7 bases in between. The CDR3 extends over 13 amino acids. Per germline, CDR1 MRHNA and CDR2 SNTAGT. DNA of the CDR3: TGTGCCAGCAGTGAAACAACGAATCAGCCCCAGCATTTT. Translated, it gives CASSETTNQPQHF.

This clonotype appeared many times. V gene TRBV6-1 combines with J gene TRBJ2-7; D gene unclear. Trimming left V 4 bases short and J 6 bases short, with 13 bases between. CDR1 and CDR2 from the germline V gene are MNHNS and SASEGT. The CDR3 totals 13 residues. The CDR3 DNA follows: TGTGCCAGCAGTGCGGTGGGGATAGGCGAGCAGTACTTC. Translation gives CASSAVGIGEQYF.